This entry lists 12 T cell receptor beta chains sequenced from one sample in a study of T cells after yellow fever vaccination. A single record per CDR3 protein comes from TCRdb applying MiXCR to the 5' RACE reads. The profile shows 150,000 to 200,000 distinct CDR3 sequences, approximately 6.2% of them singletons. This specimen consisted of CD4+ T cells sorted from PBMCs, obtained on the day of the first yellow fever vaccination. These receptors were collected from a man aged 18 to 29 who received the YFV17D yellow fever vaccine.

This clonotype was detected ten times or more. The chain recombines TRBV18 with TRBJ2-3; 7 bases are shared with TRBD1. Per the germline V gene, CDR1 is KGHSH and CDR2 is LQKENI. The ends lost 2 bases at V and 1 base at J; junction bases unmatched: 6. The CDR3 runs to 16 residues. CDR3 DNA sequence: TGTGCCAGCTCACCAAGAGTAACAGGGGGCACAGATACGCAGTATTTT. Translating it yields CASSPRVTGGTDTQYF.

This clonotype appeared many times. This chain joins TRBV4-2 and TRBJ2-1, with D unresolved. The V end lost 1 base, the J end lost 4 bases, and 5 bases lay between the germline ends. The length of the CDR3 is 13 residues. Germline loops: CDR1 LGHNA, CDR2 YNFKEQ. CDR3 region: CASSQAKYNEQFF. The CDR3 nucleotides are TGTGCCAGCAGCCAAGCAAAGTACAATGAGCAGTTCTTC.

This clonotype was observed a single time. The rearrangement links TRBV10-3 to TRBJ2-3; D gene unclear. V lost 8 bases to trimming and J lost 0 bases, with 15 bases between them. The CDR3 is 15 residues long. The germline V gene encodes CDR1 ENHRY and CDR2 SYGVKD. The CDR3 nucleotides are TGTGCCATCCGGGCCTCGGTGCCTAGCACAGATACGCAGTATTTT. Its translation: CAIRASVPSTDTQYF.

The V gene is TRBV7-2, the J gene TRBJ1-2; D remains unclear. This CDR3 region has 14 residues. Germline V gene data show CDR1 as SGHTA and CDR2 as FQGNSA. V gave up 0 bases and J gave up 1 base, with 6 bases separating them. This CDR3 reads CASSLAEINYGYTF. The CDR3 DNA reads TGTGCCAGCAGCTTAGCGGAAATTAACTATGGCTACACCTTC.

This clonotype was counted a few times. The rearrangement links TRBV7-2 to TRBJ1-1; the D is unclear. CDR3 length: 12 amino acids. The V and J ends lost 1 base and 8 bases respectively, with 8 bases between them. CDR1 SGHTA and CDR2 FQGNSA come from the germline V gene. CDR3 bases: TGTGCCAGCAGCTTAGGGGAGGAAGAAGCTTTCTTT. This sequence encodes CASSLGEEEAFF.

This clonotype was detected ten times or more. CDR3 amino acids: CASSLQTDTQYF. In nucleotides, the CDR3 is TGTGCCAGCAGCTTGCAGACAGATACGCAGTATTTT. The V call is TRBV5-6, the J call TRBJ2-3; D uncertain. The CDR3 is made up of 12 amino acids. The germline gives CDR1 SGHDT, CDR2 YYEEEE. V was clipped by 1 base and J by 3 bases, with 3 bases between them. The whole variable domain, filled in from reference TRBV5-6 and TRBJ2-3, reads DAGVTQSPTHLIKTRGQQVTLRCSPKSGHDTVSWYQQALGQGPQFIFQYYEEEERQRGNFPDRFSGHQFPNYSSELNVNALLLGDSALYLCASSLQTDTQYFGPGTRLTVL.

This clonotype was seen at least ten times. The chain joins TRBV5-1 to TRBJ2-3, with D maybe TRBD1 (5 bases). The CDR3 totals 15 residues. Per germline, CDR1 SGHRS and CDR2 YFSETQ. With 4 bases removed from V and 0 bases from J, the gap between germline ends came to 12 bases. For the CDR3, the DNA is TGCGCCAGCAGCCCGGTCGGACATAGCACAGATACGCAGTATTTT. It yields the protein CASSPVGHSTDTQYF. Together with reference TRBV5-1 and TRBJ2-3, the CDR3 gives the full variable domain: KAGVTQTPRYLIKTRGQQVTLSCSPISGHRSVSWYQQTPGQGLQFLFEYFSETQRNKGNFPGRFSGRQFSNSRSEMNVSTLELGDSALYLCASSPVGHSTDTQYFGPGTRLTVL.

This clonotype was observed a handful of times. This sequence joins TRBV5-5 and TRBJ1-5; D gene unclear. Germline V gene sequence: CDR1 SGHKS, CDR2 YYEKEE (reference sequence). This CDR3 comprises 14 residues. V lost 0 bases and J 7 bases, leaving 11 bases between the germline ends. The CDR3 protein is CASSLEVAEQPQHF. The CDR3 region has the DNA TGTGCCAGCAGCTTGGAAGTAGCCGAACAGCCCCAGCATTTT.

V is TRBV14 and J is TRBJ1-5; D gene uncertain. V was cut by 4 bases and J by 4 bases, with 8 bases left in between. Germline lookup yields CDR1 SGHDN and CDR2 FVKESK. The CDR3 has 13 amino acids. The CDR3: CASSPRPNQPQHF. The DNA of the CDR3 is TGTGCCAGCAGCCCCAGGCCGAATCAGCCCCAGCATTTT. The full variable domain, its missing parts supplied by reference TRBV14 and TRBJ1-5, is EAGVTQFPSHSVIEKGQTVTLRCDPISGHDNLYWYRRVMGKEIKFLLHFVKESKQDESGMPNNRFLAERTGGTYSTLKVQPAELEDSGVYFCASSPRPNQPQHFGDGTRLSIL.

In this sample, this clonotype turned up many times. The chain has TRBV25-1 and TRBJ2-3; D uncertain. Germline values: CDR1 MGHDK, CDR2 SYGVNS. V shed 3 bases and J shed 6 bases, with 16 bases lying between them. The CDR3 has 15 amino acids. Written as DNA, the CDR3 is TGTGCCAGCAGTGAGTTCAGGTTTAGCATGGATACGCAGTATTTT. Protein sequence: CASSEFRFSMDTQYF.

This clonotype was seen ten or more times. The chain links TRBV19 to TRBJ2-5; 7 bases line up with TRBD2. CDR3 length: 13 residues. Germline trimming cut 7 bases from V and 3 bases from J; bases unmatched to any gene: 5. From germline, CDR1 is LNHDA and CDR2 SQIVND (reference sequence). This chain's CDR3 is CASTPGTKETQYF. DNA for the CDR3: TGTGCCAGTACCCCCGGGACTAAAGAGACCCAGTACTTC.

The V gene is TRBV5-1, the J gene TRBJ1-2; D is unclear. Trimming took 4 bases from V and 5 from J, leaving 15 bases between them. CDR3 size: 14 residues. CDR1 is SGHRS, CDR2 YFSETQ, per germline. In nucleotides, the CDR3 is TGCGCCAGCAGCGTGGAACACGCACGGTATGGCTACACCTTC. As protein: CASSVEHARYGYTF. The full variable domain, in which reference TRBV5-1 and TRBJ1-2 provide the parts outside the CDR3, is KAGVTQTPRYLIKTRGQQVTLSCSPISGHRSVSWYQQTPGQGLQFLFEYFSETQRNKGNFPGRFSGRQFSNSRSEMNVSTLELGDSALYLCASSVEHARYGYTFGSGTRLTVV.